Below, 24 T cell receptor beta chains from the same sample are listed, as sequenced in a study of control samples from healthy donors and cancer patients. Data came from immunoSEQ multiplex PCR; TCRdb stores just in-frame clones and leaves some out. The data contain some 120,000 clones, roughly 90% of them singletons. The sequencing sample was made of blood. These receptors all come from a man in his forties or fifties in good health.

The chain has TRBV5-4 and TRBJ2-5, with 10 positions matching TRBD2. V lost 2 bases, J lost 2 bases, and 9 bases stayed unmatched. The CDR3 loop spans 17 amino acids. CDR1 is SGHNT and CDR2 is YYREEE in the germline V gene (reference sequence). Here the CDR3 reads CASSFRLGTSEQETQYF. As DNA, the CDR3 is TGTGCCAGCAGCTTTAGGCTCGGGACTAGCGAGCAAGAGACCCAGTACTTC.

This clone was recorded at least ten times. The chain has TRBV5-8 and TRBJ2-1; TRBD2 matches 12 bases. Trimming took 4 bases from V and 9 from J; bases not matched to a gene: 5. The CDR3 runs 14 residues. Germline loops: CDR1 SGHTS, CDR2 YDEGEE. The CDR3 is CASSAGLAGLEQFF. The DNA of the CDR3 is TGTGCCAGCAGCGCCGGACTAGCGGGACTTGAGCAGTTCTTC.

This chain joins TRBV7-8 and TRBJ1-1; D is uncertain. CDR1 and CDR2 (germline): SGHVS, FQNEAQ. Trimming took off 2 bases at V and 7 bases at J, with 14 bases between the two ends. The CDR3 is made up of 14 amino acids. CDR3 bases: TGTGCCAGCAGCTTACAATCTATGCGGGGTGAAGCTTTCTTT. Its translation: CASSLQSMRGEAFF.

This chain connects TRBV18 to TRBJ2-3; 11 nucleotides line up with TRBD2. The length of the CDR3 is 17 residues. Germline loops: CDR1 KGHSH, CDR2 LQKENI. With V trimmed by 2 bases and J by 6 bases, 10 bases remained unmatched. CDR3 in DNA: TGTGCCAGCTCACCAGGAACTAGCGGGGGACCCCTTGATACGCAGTATTTT. Encoded protein: CASSPGTSGGPLDTQYF.

The chain has TRBV6-5 and TRBJ1-6; 7 bases agree with TRBD1. This CDR3 is 15 amino acids long. The V segment lost 7 bases and the J segment 8 bases; nucleotides outside the gene matches: 11. The germline V gene has CDR1 MNHEY and CDR2 SVGAGI. CDR3 protein: CASIRQGGMDSPLHF. The CDR3, as DNA: TGTGCCAGCATTCGGCAGGGGGGAATGGATTCACCCCTCCACTTT.

A single count supports this clone. V and J are TRBV27 and TRBJ2-5; maybe TRBD2 (6 bases). There are 14 residues in the CDR3. CDR1 and CDR2 (germline): MNHEY, SMNVEV (reference sequence). V was shortened by 2 bases and J by 2 bases, with 9 bases between the two germline ends. CDR3 DNA: TGTGCCAGCAGTTTAGCTAGCGCACAAGAGACCCAGTACTTC. Translating gives CASSLASAQETQYF.

The chain employs TRBV11-2 and TRBJ2-3; D gene uncertain. V gave up 1 base and J gave up 0 bases, with 8 bases separating them. This CDR3 is 15 amino acids long. Germline V CDR1 and CDR2: SGHAT, FQNNGV. Written as DNA, the CDR3 is TGTGCCAGCAGCTTAGGCCCCGCGAGCACAGATACGCAGTATTTT. This encodes CASSLGPASTDTQYF.

V gene TRBV11-2 combines with J gene TRBJ2-7, with D perhaps TRBD1 or TRBD2 (6 bases each). The CDR3 runs to 15 residues. CDR1 and CDR2 from the germline V gene are SGHAT and FQNNGV. V lost 0 bases and J 6 bases, leaving 15 bases between the germline ends. The CDR3 DNA reads TGTGCCAGCAGCTTAGATAACCGGGGGCCCGTCGAGCAGTACTTC. Encoded protein: CASSLDNRGPVEQYF.

V gene TRBV7-6 combines with J gene TRBJ2-3; 10 bases fit TRBD2. CDR1 is SGHVS and CDR2 is FNYEAQ in the germline V gene. The CDR3 has 17 residues. V gave up 5 bases and J gave up 2 bases; unmatched junction bases: 10. CDR3 bases: TGTGCCAGCAGCCTCCGTTCTAGCGGGGGCTACACAGATACGCAGTATTTT. Amino acid sequence: CASSLRSSGGYTDTQYF.

The gene calls are TRBV30 and TRBJ2-3; the D call may be TRBD1 or TRBD2 (5 bases each). This CDR3 contains 14 residues. CDR1 is GTSNPN and CDR2 is SVGIG in the germline V gene (reference sequence). Trimming left V 1 base short and J 4 bases short, with 12 bases between. The CDR3 sequence: CAWSGGLVSDTQYF. The CDR3 DNA sequence: TGTGCCTGGAGTGGGGGGTTGGTGTCAGATACGCAGTATTTT.

This chain links TRBV7-7 with TRBJ1-1, with 7 bases aligning to TRBD1. The ends lost 5 bases at V and 7 bases at J; junction bases unmatched: 7. CDR1 SSHAT and CDR2 FNYEAQ come from the germline V gene (reference sequence). The CDR3 is made up of 13 amino acids. The CDR3 reads CASSDRQGGEAFF. DNA of the CDR3: TGTGCCAGCAGCGACAGACAGGGAGGTGAAGCTTTCTTT. The full variable domain, with the rest looked up from reference TRBV7-7 and TRBJ1-1, is GAGVSQSPRYKVTKRGQDVTLRCDPISSHATLYWYQQALGQGPEFLTYFNYEAQPDKSGLPSDRFSAERPEGSISTLTIQRTEQRDSAMYRCASSDRQGGEAFFGQGTRLTVV.

The chain employs TRBV9 and TRBJ2-7, with TRBD1 matching over 9 bases. Germline CDR1 SGDLS, CDR2 YYNGEE. The CDR3 has 14 amino acids. J gave up 3 bases and V 2 bases, and 3 bases lay outside the gene matches. The chain's CDR3 is CASSVGTGYYEQYF. For the CDR3, the DNA is TGTGCCAGCAGCGTCGGGACAGGGTACTACGAGCAGTACTTC.

J is TRBJ2-2 and V is TRBV6-5; D is possibly TRBD2 (6 bases). This CDR3 region has 16 residues. Trimming removed 4 bases from V and 5 bases from J, with 17 bases in between. Germline V gene lookup returns CDR1 MNHEY and CDR2 SVGAGI. CDR3 protein: CASSWALKGRTGELFF. The CDR3 coding sequence is TGTGCCAGCAGTTGGGCCCTGAAGGGGAGGACCGGGGAGCTGTTTTTT.

CDR3 DNA: TGTGCCAGCAGCCTTGGGACACCAGGAAACACCATATATTTT. This translates into CASSLGTPGNTIYF. J is TRBJ1-3 and V is TRBV3-1 (or the pseudogene TRBV3-2), with D possibly matching TRBD1 (6 bases). V gave up 4 bases and J gave up 4 bases, with 11 bases separating them. The CDR3 runs to 14 residues. Germline values: CDR1 LGHDT, CDR2 YNNKEL (reference sequence).

The table lists this clone with a count of one. Additional DNA sequences in this sample encode the identical CDR3. The chain combines TRBV19 with TRBJ1-1; 8 bases match TRBD1. Germline CDR1 reads LNHDA; CDR2 reads SQIVND (reference sequence). The CDR3 sequence is 14 residues long. V shed 3 bases, J shed 3 bases, and the junction held 3 bases outside the gene matches. CDR3 nucleotides: TGTGCCAGTAGTATTACAGGGGGGGACACTGAAGCTTTCTTT. Protein: CASSITGGDTEAFF.

The V gene is TRBV2, the J gene TRBJ1-2; 7 positions match TRBD1. Per the germline V gene, CDR1 is SNHLY and CDR2 is FYNNEI. This CDR3 is built from 14 residues. The junction had 5 bases not matched to a gene; V was cut back by 6 bases and J by 1 base. The CDR3 loop is CASRGDSLNYGYTF. The CDR3 nucleotides read TGTGCCAGCAGGGGGGACAGCCTTAACTATGGCTACACCTTC.

This clone was seen a single time. V and J are TRBV9 and TRBJ1-1; 11 bases are a match to TRBD1. Trimming cost V 2 bases and J 5 bases; bases outside gene matches: 8. CDR1 is SGDLS and CDR2 is YYNGEE in the germline V gene. CDR3 size: 16 residues. CDR3 sequence reads: CASSVGQGVTWTEAFF. For the CDR3, the DNA is TGTGCCAGCAGCGTGGGACAGGGGGTGACTTGGACTGAAGCTTTCTTT.

This chain uses TRBV10-2 with TRBJ1-5, with D unclear. Germline V lookup: CDR1 WSHSY, CDR2 SAAADI. The V gene lost 0 bases and the J gene lost 1 base, with 7 bases spanning the gap. This CDR3 has 15 residues. This chain's CDR3 is CASSESGISNQPQHF. CDR3 DNA sequence: TGCGCCAGCAGTGAGTCCGGGATAAGCAATCAGCCCCAGCATTTT.

The chain couples TRBV6-5 to TRBJ2-3; D is uncertain. This CDR3 has 15 residues. V gave up 0 bases and J gave up 2 bases, with 9 bases separating them. Germline-derived CDR1 and CDR2 are MNHEY and SVGAGI. CDR3 amino acids: CASSYSFIITDTQYF. In nucleotides, the CDR3 is TGTGCCAGCAGTTACTCCTTTATAATCACAGATACGCAGTATTTT.

This chain uses TRBV3-1 (or the pseudogene TRBV3-2) with TRBJ2-3; 7 bases match TRBD2. The ends lost 0 bases at V and 3 bases at J; junction bases unmatched: 3. This CDR3 comprises 15 residues. Germline-derived CDR1 and CDR2 are LGHDT and YNNKEL (reference sequence). In nucleotides, the CDR3 is TGTGCCAGCAGCCAAGACAGGGAGGGAACAGATACGCAGTATTTT. This gives the protein CASSQDREGTDTQYF.

The table lists this clone with a count of one. The genes are TRBV6-5 and TRBJ1-4, with a tentative D call TRBD1 (5 bases). Per germline, CDR1 MNHEY and CDR2 SVGAGI. This CDR3 has 13 amino acids. V was clipped by 8 bases and J by 5 bases, with 12 bases between them. CDR3 amino acids: CASRDSENEKLFF. For the CDR3, the DNA is TGTGCCAGCCGGGACTCCGAAAATGAAAAACTGTTTTTT.

To note about this clone: This specimen includes other DNA sequences encoding the same CDR3. The rearrangement uses TRBV27 and TRBJ2-3, with 7 bases aligning to TRBD1. With V trimmed by 4 bases and J by 1 base, 2 bases remained unmatched. The CDR3 has 14 amino acids. Germline CDR1 and CDR2: MNHEY and SMNVEV (reference sequence). CDR3 DNA: TGTGCCAGCAGTTCTGGACAGGGCACAGATACGCAGTATTTT. Residues: CASSSGQGTDTQYF.

The chain couples TRBV5-1 to TRBJ1-2, with D maybe TRBD1 (6 bases). CDR3 length equals 14 residues. Germline CDR1 and CDR2: SGHRS and YFSETQ. V was trimmed by 4 bases and J by 1 base, leaving 11 bases between them. The chain's CDR3 is CASSIGQSNYGYTF. In nucleotides, the CDR3 is TGCGCCAGCAGCATTGGACAGAGTAACTATGGCTACACCTTC. The variable domain in full, completed from reference TRBV5-1 and TRBJ1-2, reads KAGVTQTPRYLIKTRGQQVTLSCSPISGHRSVSWYQQTPGQGLQFLFEYFSETQRNKGNFPGRFSGRQFSNSRSEMNVSTLELGDSALYLCASSIGQSNYGYTFGSGTRLTVV.

This clone was counted a single time. This rearrangement joins TRBV2 to TRBJ1-5, with unresolved D. V was cut by 5 bases and J by 0 bases, with 5 bases left in between. CDR1 SNHLY and CDR2 FYNNEI come from the germline V gene. This CDR3 is built from 13 residues. CDR3 bases: TGTGCCAGCAGTAGAGATAGCAATCAGCCCCAGCATTTT. Its protein product is CASSRDSNQPQHF.